The present T cell receptor (beta chain) was sequenced within a study of regulatory T cells in long-lasting Graves disease. General study findings and limits: It was peripheral blood alone, not thyroid tissue, that was studied. Persistent disease showed a preference for TRBV28, TRBJ1-2 and TRBJ2-5. Persistent Graves' patients showed reduced TCR diversity versus newly diagnosed patients.

Documented time point: persistent/refractory GD, antithyroid drugs over 5 years with positive TRAb. PBMCs were the source of the RNA used for TCR sequencing. This clonotype was seen only a few times. Its antigen is unknown. One end of the junction is discordant with germline, which a read error may explain. Arm-PCR with iRepertoire HTBI primers amplified the CDR3 regions for these TCR beta libraries. As processed by the authors: Samples collectively showed approximately 62 TRBV and 14 TRBJ segments. Each CDR3 protein is one row after TCRdb ran MiXCR on the multiplex PCR reads. The V and J calls were not made by the authors but by TCRdb's processing. Here the sample spans hundreds of thousands of distinct CDR3 sequences, roughly 20% being singletons. The CDR3 is 16 residues long.

The sample in question was peripheral blood mononuclear cells (PBMCs), obtained when the disease was refractory, from a patient treated with antithyroid drugs. This TCR was sampled from a female donor with Graves disease. This rearrangement joins TRBV12-3 or TRBV12-4 to TRBJ2-7; 13 bases match TRBD2. The CDR3 nucleotides read TGTGTCAGCAGTCCACTAGCGGGAGGGAAAGGCTACGAGCAGTACTTC. Protein product: CVSSPLAGGKGYEQYF.